Below, 18 T cell receptor beta chains from the same sample are listed, as sequenced in a study of response to subunit inactivated influenza vaccine. One entry per CDR3 protein, called by TCRdb with MiXCR from the RT-PCR reads. The sample has about 780,000 distinct CDR3 sequences, less than 20% seen once. The sample here was PBMCs from blood, taken 5 days after vaccination. These receptors came from a man aged 45-65 years who received an inactivated influenza vaccine.

This clonotype was observed a few times. The chain has TRBV5-1 and TRBJ1-6; TRBD1 matches at 7 bases. The CDR3 has 15 residues. Germline CDR1 and CDR2: SGHRS and YFSETQ. With 4 bases clipped from V and 8 bases from J, the junction kept 9 bases outside the gene matches. The CDR3 loop is CASSPTTGPDSPLHF. For the CDR3, the DNA is TGCGCCAGCAGCCCAACGACAGGGCCAGATTCACCCCTCCACTTT.

J is TRBJ2-1 and V is TRBV5-1; 9 bases fit TRBD2. CDR1 and CDR2 from the germline V gene are SGHRS and YFSETQ. Trimming cost V 0 bases and J 3 bases; bases outside gene matches: 10. The CDR3 has 18 amino acids. The DNA of the CDR3 is TGCGCCAGCAGCTTGGTTGCTAGCGGGACGTCGGGCTACAATGAGCAGTTCTTC. The encoded protein is CASSLVASGTSGYNEQFF.

This clonotype was recorded a few times. This chain links TRBV12-3 or TRBV12-4 with TRBJ2-2; D call uncertain. V lost 9 bases, J lost 0 bases, and 8 bases lay in between. The CDR3 consists of 13 residues. The CDR3 nucleotides read TGTGCCAGTCGGAGATCGAACACCGGGGAGCTGTTTTTT. Translation: CASRRSNTGELFF.

The chain employs TRBV3-1 and TRBJ2-5; the match to TRBD2 covers 8 bases. The CDR3 has 14 amino acids. Germline V gene data show CDR1 as LGHDT and CDR2 as YNNKEL (reference sequence). The trim removed 4 bases at V and 4 bases at J, leaving 5 bases unmatched. Written as DNA, the CDR3 is TGTGCCAGCAGCCCCCCGGGGGGGGGAGAGACCCAGTACTTC. As protein: CASSPPGGGETQYF.

This clonotype was seen only a few times. The chain employs TRBV5-1 and TRBJ1-5; the D is unclear. V lost 2 bases and J 2 bases, leaving 11 bases between the germline ends. Germline V gene sequence: CDR1 SGHRS, CDR2 YFSETQ. There are 15 residues in the CDR3. CDR3 in DNA: TGCGCCAGCAGCTTAGGTGAGAATGGCAATCAGCCCCAGCATTTT. Encoded protein: CASSLGENGNQPQHF.

V gene TRBV20-1 combines with J gene TRBJ2-7, with 8 bases that match TRBD1. V dropped 5 bases and J dropped 2; count of bases not matched to a gene: 5. This CDR3 region has 13 residues. In germline, CDR1 is DFQATT, CDR2 SNEGSKA (reference sequence). Written as DNA, the CDR3 is TGCAGTGCTCCTGACAGGGGCACCTACGAGCAGTACTTC. Protein product: CSAPDRGTYEQYF.

V usage is TRBV24-1 and J usage is TRBJ2-3, with D unclear. Trimming removed 4 bases at V and 6 bases at J, with 13 bases between. The germline gives CDR1 KGHDR, CDR2 SFDVKD. This CDR3 has 14 residues. The CDR3 nucleotides read TGTGCCACCAGTGAAGGGCTCTATACGGATACGCAGTATTTT. As protein: CATSEGLYTDTQYF.

The chain is built from TRBV4-3 and TRBJ2-3; 11 bases agree with TRBD2. The V and J ends lost 0 bases and 4 bases, in that order; junction bases with no gene match: 6. Germline CDR1 is LGHNA and CDR2 is YSLEER. This CDR3 contains 17 residues. For the CDR3, the DNA is TGCGCCAGCAGCCAAGATCCGGGTAGCGGGGGGGCAGATACGCAGTATTTT. Its translation: CASSQDPGSGGADTQYF.

The V and J genes are TRBV6-2 or TRBV6-3 and TRBJ2-1; TRBD2 agrees at 12 bases. This CDR3 is 15 amino acids long. V was pared by 6 bases and J by 7 bases, with 7 bases of the junction left unmatched. Germline-derived CDR1 and CDR2 are MNHEY and SVGEGT. The CDR3 region has the DNA TGTGCCAGCAGACCTAGCGGGGGGGCCGGTAATGAGCAGTTCTTC. Amino acid sequence: CASRPSGGAGNEQFF.

The chain joins TRBV7-2 to TRBJ2-1; 8 bases are shared with TRBD2. The CDR3 loop spans 16 amino acids. Germline trimming cut 6 bases from V and 4 bases from J; bases unmatched to any gene: 11. Germline CDR1 reads SGHTA; CDR2 reads FQGNSA. The DNA of the CDR3 is TGTGCCAGCAGAACTGCGAGCGGGAGTATTTACAATGAGCAGTTCTTC. Translated, it gives CASRTASGSIYNEQFF.

This rearrangement joins TRBV5-1 to TRBJ2-1; D ambiguous. Per germline, CDR1 SGHRS and CDR2 YFSETQ. The V end lost 1 base, the J end lost 0 bases, and 8 bases lay between the germline ends. The CDR3 loop spans 15 amino acids. CDR3 in DNA: TGCGCCAGCAGCTTGTTGTCAGTCTCCTACAATGAGCAGTTCTTC. It encodes CASSLLSVSYNEQFF.

The chain employs TRBV12-3 or TRBV12-4 and TRBJ1-3, with a possible D match to TRBD1 (5 bases). V lost 8 bases to trimming and J lost 1 base, with 9 bases between them. CDR3 length: 13 amino acids. The CDR3: CASQGGSGNTIYF. DNA for the CDR3: TGTGCCAGCCAGGGTGGGTCTGGAAACACCATATATTTT.

This clonotype was found many times. The chain uses TRBV12-3 or TRBV12-4 and TRBJ2-5; D not resolved. The CDR3 has 11 amino acids. The V end lost 4 bases, the J end lost 4 bases, and 4 bases lay between the germline ends. The CDR3 spells CASSSTETQYF. Written as DNA, the CDR3 is TGTGCCAGCAGTTCTACAGAGACCCAGTACTTC.

This clonotype appeared a few times. This chain links TRBV20-1 with TRBJ2-3, with TRBD2 matching 11 bases. V gave up 1 base and J gave up 6 bases; unmatched junction bases: 9. The CDR3 has 16 amino acids. CDR1 is DFQATT, CDR2 SNEGSKA, per germline (reference sequence). CDR3 coding DNA: TGCAGTGCTAGAGCGCCACTAGCGGGAGTTGCGGATACGCAGTATTTT. Encoded protein: CSARAPLAGVADTQYF.

This clonotype was recorded at least ten times. The chain has TRBV28 and TRBJ2-4, with D perhaps matching TRBD1 or TRBD2 (7 bases each). This CDR3 is 14 amino acids long. The germline V and J ends were trimmed by 3 bases and 9 bases, with 15 bases remaining between them. Germline V gives CDR1 MDHEN, CDR2 SYDVKM. CDR3 coding DNA: TGTGCCAGCAGTTTTTGGGGCAGGGGGGGCATTCAGTACTTC. Translated, it gives CASSFWGRGGIQYF.

This clonotype was seen a handful of times. V usage is TRBV10-2 and J usage is TRBJ1-4, with D possibly being TRBD1 (6 bases). The CDR3 extends over 16 amino acids. Per the germline V gene, CDR1 is WSHSY and CDR2 is SAAADI. V gave up 3 bases and J gave up 3 bases, with 14 bases separating them. The CDR3 DNA is TGCGCCAGCAGTGACGGACGGGGGGGCTCTAATGAAAAACTGTTTTTT. Its translation is CASSDGRGGSNEKLFF.

The table lists this clonotype with a few counts. The V and J genes are TRBV12-3 or TRBV12-4 and TRBJ2-1; D uncertain. This CDR3 is built from 13 residues. The V end lost 7 bases, the J end lost 8 bases, and 15 bases lay between the germline ends. CDR3 loop: CASTAGVEDEQFF. Here the CDR3 DNA reads TGTGCCAGCACGGCAGGAGTTGAGGATGAGCAGTTCTTC.

V gene TRBV12-3 or TRBV12-4 combines with J gene TRBJ2-1; 8 positions match TRBD2. After removal of 10 bases from V and 4 bases from J, the junction contained 9 bases not matched to a gene. There are 14 residues in the CDR3. The CDR3 nucleotides are TGTGCCACCCTTTTCCAGCGGGGGTACAATGAGCAGTTCTTC. Its protein product is CATLFQRGYNEQFF.